A selection of T cell receptor beta chains follows, all from one sample in a study of monozygotic twins with cystic fibrosis. Here immunoSEQ multiplex PCR was the method, and the copy in TCRdb shows in-frame clones only, minus some. The data show about 20,000 clones, with roughly 89% seen just once and less than 1.5% held by the top ten. The specimen sequenced was blood. These receptors were taken from a woman between 25 and 40 years old with cystic fibrosis. Each CDR3 is given with its conserved first and last residue. The D gene is left open where the match is weak. A row's size may be missing; if present it is once, few, many or a size class.

size: -; J: TRBJ1-2; D: -; V: TRBV7-8; DNA: TGTGCCAGCAGCTCAGGAGCTCTGCCTAACTATGGCTACACCTTC; CDR3: CASSSGALPNYGYTF
size: -; J: TRBJ2-5; D: TRBD2; V: TRBV5-1; DNA: TGCGCCAGCAGCTTGGTAGGACTAGCGGGGGGGCCTAGAGAGACCCAGTACTTC; CDR3: CASSLVGLAGGPRETQYF
size: -; J: TRBJ2-6; D: -; V: TRBV5-1; DNA: TGCGCCAGCAGCCCCAGGTCTGGAGGGGCCAACGTCCTGACTTTC; CDR3: CASSPRSGGANVLTF
size: -; J: TRBJ1-4; D: -; V: TRBV4-1; DNA: TGCGCCAGCAGCCAAGACAGGTTCAGGAATGAAAAACTGTTTTTT; CDR3: CASSQDRFRNEKLFF
size: -; J: TRBJ2-7; D: TRBD1; V: TRBV6-1; DNA: TGTGCCAGCAGGCCGGGACAGTCCTACGAGCAGTACTTC; CDR3: CASRPGQSYEQYF
size: -; J: TRBJ1-5; D: -; V: TRBV5-8; DNA: TGTGCCAGCAGCTTGATGGACGGTAGCAATCAGCCCCAGCATTTT; CDR3: CASSLMDGSNQPQHF
size: -; J: TRBJ2-7; D: TRBD1; V: TRBV7-2; DNA: TGTGCCAGCAGCTCTTACGTGGGGACAGTCAACGAGCAGTACTTC; CDR3: CASSSYVGTVNEQYF
size: -; J: TRBJ1-1; D: TRBD1; V: TRBV5-1; DNA: TGCGCCAGCAGCCCGGGACAGCTCATGAACACTGAAGCTTTCTTT; CDR3: CASSPGQLMNTEAFF
size: -; J: TRBJ2-5; D: -; V: TRBV7-7; DNA: TGTGCCAGCAGCTTAGTCGGGGGAGAGACCCAGTACTTC; CDR3: CASSLVGGETQYF
size: -; J: TRBJ2-1; D: TRBD2; V: TRBV19; DNA: TGTGCCAGTAGTATTGCTAGCGGGGGGGCCTACAATGAGCAGTTCTTC; CDR3: CASSIASGGAYNEQFF
size: -; J: TRBJ2-3; D: -; V: TRBV27; DNA: TGTGCCAGCAGTTTAAGGGGACGGACAGATACGCAGTATTTT; CDR3: CASSLRGRTDTQYF
size: -; J: TRBJ1-6; D: -; V: TRBV6-5; DNA: TGTGCCAGCAGTTCGACGGGAATCTCCTATAATTCACCCCTCCACTTT; CDR3: CASSSTGISYNSPLHF
size: -; J: TRBJ1-3; D: TRBD1; V: TRBV7-9; DNA: TGTGCCAGCAGCTCCCCACGGGACAGAGATCTCTCTGGAAACACCATATATTTT; CDR3: CASSSPRDRDLSGNTIYF
size: -; J: TRBJ2-2; D: -; V: TRBV25-1; DNA: TGTGCCAGCAGTGAACTAGCGACGAACACCGGGGAGCTGTTTTTT; CDR3: CASSELATNTGELFF
size: -; J: TRBJ2-3; D: -; V: TRBV7-6; DNA: TGTGCCAGCAGCCGCCGCCCTAGCCCAGATACGCAGTATTTT; CDR3: CASSRRPSPDTQYF
size: -; J: TRBJ2-3; D: TRBD2; V: TRBV5-6; DNA: TGTGCCAGCAGCTCCCTAGCGGACCACACAGATACGCAGTATTTT; CDR3: CASSSLADHTDTQYF
size: -; J: TRBJ2-1; D: -; V: TRBV9; DNA: TGTGCCAGCAGCGCCCTAGACAGGTCCTACAATGAGCAGTTCTTC; CDR3: CASSALDRSYNEQFF
size: -; J: TRBJ2-5; D: TRBD2; V: TRBV5-4; DNA: TGTGCCAGCAGCTTGGAGACTAGCGTGGAGACCCAGTACTTC; CDR3: CASSLETSVETQYF
size: -; J: TRBJ2-7; D: -; V: TRBV10-3; DNA: TGTGCCATCAGTCGGGACGGGCTCTACGAGCAGTACTTC; CDR3: CAISRDGLYEQYF
size: -; J: TRBJ1-5; D: -; V: TRBV27; DNA: TGTGCCAGCAGTTTATCCACAGGGACCCAGCCCCAGCATTTT; CDR3: CASSLSTGTQPQHF
size: -; J: TRBJ1-5; D: -; V: TRBV6-1; DNA: TGTGCCAGCAGCCCGACAGGTTATAGCAATCAGCCCCAGCATTTT; CDR3: CASSPTGYSNQPQHF
size: -; J: TRBJ1-1; D: -; V: TRBV5-1; DNA: TGCGCCAGCAGCTTGGAATGGGAAAGCGAAGCTTTCTTT; CDR3: CASSLEWESEAFF
size: -; J: TRBJ1-1; D: -; V: TRBV19; DNA: TGTGCCAGTACTCTTTCCCCGAACACTGAAGCTTTCTTT; CDR3: CASTLSPNTEAFF
size: -; J: TRBJ1-3; D: -; V: TRBV13; DNA: TGTGCCAGCAGCTTCTCGACCACTGGAAACACCATATATTTT; CDR3: CASSFSTTGNTIYF
size: -; J: TRBJ1-2; D: TRBD1; V: TRBV4-1; DNA: TGCGCCAGCAGCCAAGGTTCCGCAGGGGGAAGTGCAGGCTACACCTTC; CDR3: CASSQGSAGGSAGYTF
size: -; J: TRBJ2-7; D: -; V: TRBV13; DNA: TGTGCCAGCAGCTTAAGACAGGAGACCTACGAGCAGTACTTC; CDR3: CASSLRQETYEQYF
size: -; J: TRBJ2-1; D: -; V: TRBV9; DNA: TGTGCCAGCAGCGTAACGTGGGGGGTATACAATGAGCAGTTCTTC; CDR3: CASSVTWGVYNEQFF
size: -; J: TRBJ2-7; D: -; V: TRBV7-2; DNA: TGTGCCAGCAGCTTAGGGGCACAGGGTTACTACGAGCAGTACTTC; CDR3: CASSLGAQGYYEQYF
size: once; J: TRBJ1-4; D: -; V: TRBV18; DNA: TGTGCCAGCTCACCCCCGGAGCAGCGAGACGGTGAAAAACTGTTTTTT; CDR3: CASSPPEQRDGEKLFF
size: few; J: TRBJ1-4; D: TRBD1; V: TRBV29-1; DNA: TGCAGCAGCCGGGACAGGGGATCAGGAGAAAAACTGTTTTTT; CDR3: CSSRDRGSGEKLFF
size: -; J: TRBJ2-7; D: -; V: TRBV6-8; DNA: TGTGCCAGCAGTTACTCGCACATCTCCTACGAGCAGTACTTC; CDR3: CASSYSHISYEQYF
size: -; J: TRBJ1-1; D: TRBD1; V: TRBV28; DNA: TGTGCCAGCAGTTTGGAGACAGGGATCCCCATGAACACTGAAGCTTTCTTT; CDR3: CASSLETGIPMNTEAFF
size: -; J: TRBJ2-1; D: -; V: TRBV5-6; DNA: TGTGCCAGCAGCCCCGAGGCGAATGAGCAGTTCTTC; CDR3: CASSPEANEQFF
size: once; J: TRBJ2-4; D: TRBD1; V: TRBV30; DNA: TGTGCCTGGAGTATCGGACAGGGGAACATTCAGTACTTC; CDR3: CAWSIGQGNIQYF
size: -; J: TRBJ1-1; D: TRBD1; V: TRBV6-6; DNA: TGTGCCAGCAGCCGGGACAGGGTAACTGAAGCTTTCTTT; CDR3: CASSRDRVTEAFF
size: -; J: TRBJ1-1; D: -; V: TRBV4-1; DNA: TGCGCCAGCAGCCACCGAACGTGGAGGGGGTCCCGGGCGGCTGAAGCTTTCTTT; CDR3: CASSHRTWRGSRAAEAFF
size: -; J: TRBJ1-2; D: -; V: TRBV28; DNA: TGTGCCAGCAGTTTGGGGGGTAAACCTAACTATGGCTACACCTTC; CDR3: CASSLGGKPNYGYTF
size: -; J: TRBJ2-5; D: TRBD2; V: TRBV4-1; DNA: TGCGCCAGCAGCCAAGATCTGACTAGCGGGGCGAGGGAGACCCAGTACTTC; CDR3: CASSQDLTSGARETQYF
size: -; J: TRBJ2-7; D: -; V: TRBV30; DNA: TGTGCCTGGGGCCCCTTCAGCGAGCAGTACTTC; CDR3: CAWGPFSEQYF
size: -; J: TRBJ2-5; D: -; V: TRBV7-8; DNA: TGTGCCAGCAGTCCCTTGGGGCAAGAGACCCAGTACTTC; CDR3: CASSPLGQETQYF
size: once; J: TRBJ2-1; D: TRBD1; V: TRBV23-1; DNA: TGCGCCAACCGAATGGCGGGACAGGGGGCCGGTGAGCAGTTCTTC; CDR3: CANRMAGQGAGEQFF
size: -; J: TRBJ2-7; D: -; V: TRBV6-1; DNA: TGTGCCAGCGCGTGGCAGGGGAGGTCCACCTACGAGCAGTACTTC; CDR3: CASAWQGRSTYEQYF
size: -; J: TRBJ2-7; D: -; V: TRBV7-8; DNA: TGTGCCAGCAGCTGGCCCGGATACTCCTACGAGCAGTACTTC; CDR3: CASSWPGYSYEQYF
size: -; J: TRBJ2-3; D: TRBD1; V: TRBV29-1; DNA: TGCAGCGTCGTAACCGGGACAGGGGCAACAGATACGCAGTATTTT; CDR3: CSVVTGTGATDTQYF
size: -; J: TRBJ2-7; D: TRBD2; V: TRBV7-2; DNA: TGTGCCAGCAGCTCGACTAGCGGAAACTACGAGCAGTACTTC; CDR3: CASSSTSGNYEQYF
size: -; J: TRBJ1-5; D: -; V: TRBV6-1; DNA: TGTGCCAGCAGTGAATTGGCAGGAATAGTGGGCAATCAGCCCCAGCATTTT; CDR3: CASSELAGIVGNQPQHF
size: -; J: TRBJ1-6; D: TRBD1; V: TRBV7-2; DNA: TGTGCCAGCAGCTTCGAGACAGGGTATAATTCACCCCTCCACTTT; CDR3: CASSFETGYNSPLHF
size: -; J: TRBJ1-1; D: TRBD1; V: TRBV19; DNA: TGTGCCAGTAGGTGGGGACAGGGGGGAACTGAAGCTTTCTTT; CDR3: CASRWGQGGTEAFF
size: once; J: TRBJ1-4; D: -; V: TRBV11-2; DNA: TGTGCCAGCAGCTTAAGTATTTGGGGAACATGGGGTGAAAAACTGTTTTTT; CDR3: CASSLSIWGTWGEKLFF
size: -; J: TRBJ2-7; D: -; V: TRBV7-9; DNA: TGTGCCAGCAGCACCACAGGGAACCCTTACGAGCAGTACTTC; CDR3: CASSTTGNPYEQYF
size: -; J: TRBJ1-1; D: TRBD1; V: TRBV5-1; DNA: TGCGCCAGCAGCTTCGCCGACAGGGCGAGCACTGAAGCTTTCTTT; CDR3: CASSFADRASTEAFF
size: -; J: TRBJ2-1; D: TRBD2; V: TRBV28; DNA: TGTGCCAGCAGCCGGACGGGGGGGCCTTACAATGAGCAGTTCTTC; CDR3: CASSRTGGPYNEQFF
size: -; J: TRBJ2-3; D: -; V: TRBV5-6; DNA: TGTGCCAGCAGCTTGGCTGCGGCTGGCACAGATACGCAGTATTTT; CDR3: CASSLAAAGTDTQYF
size: -; J: TRBJ1-2; D: TRBD1; V: TRBV5-1; DNA: TGCGCCAGCAGCCAGGACAGGAACTATGGCTACACCTTC; CDR3: CASSQDRNYGYTF
size: -; J: TRBJ2-3; D: -; V: TRBV5-4; DNA: TGTGCCAGCAGCTCTGGAGTAGGAGGAACCACAGATACGCAGTATTTT; CDR3: CASSSGVGGTTDTQYF
size: -; J: TRBJ2-1; D: -; V: TRBV5-1; DNA: TGCGCCAGCAGCTCGGACGGCTCACTCAGGTACAATGAGCAGTTCTTC; CDR3: CASSSDGSLRYNEQFF